The 22 T cell receptor beta chains below come from one sample, sequenced in a study of CD8 T cells in Susac syndrome. Random hexamers served to reverse transcribe roughly 0.45 to 1 ug RNA. MiXCR, run by TCRdb on the immunoSEQ multiplex PCR reads, gives a single entry per CDR3 protein. The sample includes hundreds of thousands of distinct CDR3 sequences, 65% to 90% of them seen just once. Input material: CD8+ T cells from PBMCs. These receptors all stem from a human donor with multiple sclerosis.

The chain links TRBV11-2 to TRBJ2-3; tentative D call: TRBD2 (6 bases). CDR3 length equals 14 residues. The V and J ends lost 10 bases and 1 base respectively, with 15 bases between them. The V gene's germline CDR1 is SGHAT and CDR2 FQNNGV. The CDR3 DNA follows: TGTGCCACACGAGACCCGGGGGGCACAGATACGCAGTATTTT. It yields the protein CATRDPGGTDTQYF.

V usage is TRBV27 and J usage is TRBJ2-1; D is perhaps TRBD1 or TRBD2 (6 bases each). Trimming stripped 5 bases from V and 5 bases from J, with 19 bases between. The CDR3 covers 16 residues. The V gene's germline CDR1 is MNHEY and CDR2 SMNVEV (reference sequence). The CDR3 sequence is CASSPLPRGRHNEQFF. The CDR3 DNA reads TGTGCCAGCAGTCCACTCCCCCGGGGGCGGCACAATGAGCAGTTCTTC.

The chain recombines TRBV27 with TRBJ2-1, with D perhaps TRBD2 (5 bases). The germline V and J ends were trimmed by 2 bases and 8 bases, with 13 bases remaining between them. CDR1 and CDR2 (germline): MNHEY, SMNVEV (reference sequence). CDR3 length: 14 amino acids. CDR3 in DNA: TGTGCCAGCAGTTTAGGAGGAGTCGGCGATGAGCAGTTCTTC. Translated: CASSLGGVGDEQFF.

The chain recombines TRBV20-1 with TRBJ2-3; D remains unclear. Per germline, CDR1 DFQATT and CDR2 SNEGSKA (reference sequence). V lost 2 bases and J 1 base, leaving 13 bases between the germline ends. CDR3 length: 15 residues. This CDR3 is CSARPSGGGTDTQYF. The CDR3 nucleotides read TGCAGTGCTAGACCCTCTGGCGGAGGCACAGATACGCAGTATTTT.

This clonotype was seen only once. The chain combines TRBV5-6 with TRBJ1-1; possibly TRBD1 for D (5 bases). This CDR3 comprises 15 residues. CDR1 SGHDT and CDR2 YYEEEE come from the germline V gene. The V and J ends lost 0 bases and 4 bases respectively, with 13 bases between them. Written as DNA, the CDR3 is TGTGCCAGCAGCTTGGGTTGGCACGGGGGCACTGAAGCTTTCTTT. Its translation is CASSLGWHGGTEAFF.

This chain uses TRBV28 with TRBJ2-7; D might be TRBD2 (6 bases). Trimming stripped 7 bases from V and 5 bases from J, with 15 bases between. From germline, CDR1 is MDHEN and CDR2 SYDVKM. This CDR3 has 13 residues. CDR3 in DNA: TGTGCCAGCACTCGTGAGGGACTGCACGAGCAGTACTTC. It translates to CASTREGLHEQYF.

The V call is TRBV29-1, the J call TRBJ2-5; D call uncertain. The CDR3 has 11 amino acids. CDR1 and CDR2 from the germline V gene are SQVTM and ANQGSEA. The V end lost 5 bases, the J end lost 4 bases, and 8 bases lay between the germline ends. CDR3 nucleotide sequence: TGCAGCGTTTTGAGGCGAGAGACCCAGTACTTC. Translation gives CSVLRRETQYF.

The chain links TRBV19 to TRBJ1-5; 7 bases map to TRBD1. The CDR3 extends over 17 amino acids. V shed 5 bases, J shed 0 bases, and the junction held 10 bases outside the gene matches. Germline V gene lookup returns CDR1 LNHDA and CDR2 SQIVND (reference sequence). CDR3 nucleotides: TGTGCCAGTAGTCCTTGGGACAGCACTTATAGCAATCAGCCCCAGCATTTT. The encoded protein is CASSPWDSTYSNQPQHF.

The table lists this clonotype with a few counts. One junction end disagrees with the germline gene, perhaps due to a read error. V usage is TRBV7-7 and J usage is TRBJ1-1, with D hard to call. CDR3 length equals 14 residues. In germline, CDR1 is SSHAT, CDR2 FNYEAQ (reference sequence). The CDR3 spells CASSPLDGNTEAFF. CDR3 bases: TGTGCTAGCAGCCCCTTGGACGGGAACACTGAAGCTTTCTTT. The complete variable domain, with remaining parts taken from reference TRBV7-7 and TRBJ1-1, reads GAGVSQSPRYKVTKRGQDVTLRCDPISSHATLYWYQQALGQGPEFLTYFNYEAQPDKSGLPSDRFSAERPEGSISTLTIQRTEQRDSAMYRCASSPLDGNTEAFFGQGTRLTVV.

The rearrangement uses TRBV10-3 and TRBJ2-5; TRBD2 agrees at 7 bases. Losses at the gene ends were 4 bases for V and 1 base for J; bases not matched to a gene: 6. This CDR3 is built from 15 residues. Germline V gene data show CDR1 as ENHRY and CDR2 as SYGVKD. The DNA for the CDR3 is TGTGCCATCAGTGGGGGAGGGAGAGGCCAAGAGACCCAGTACTTC. It is translated as CAISGGGRGQETQYF.

V usage is TRBV25-1 and J usage is TRBJ2-7, with TRBD1 as a possible D gene (5 bases). Germline V gene lookup returns CDR1 MGHDK and CDR2 SYGVNS. This CDR3 contains 11 residues. Trimming shortened V by 11 bases and J by 3 bases, and 11 bases separated the two germline ends. The CDR3 loop is CAGQGRYEQYF. In nucleotides, the CDR3 is TGTGCCGGTCAGGGTCGCTACGAGCAGTACTTC.

The V call is TRBV29-1, the J call TRBJ1-3; 8 bases match TRBD1. Germline V gives CDR1 SQVTM, CDR2 ANQGSEA. The CDR3 is made up of 14 amino acids. Trimming took 4 bases from V and 5 from J; bases not matched to a gene: 7. The CDR3 coding sequence is TGCAGCGTTGCCCCGACAGGGGCTAGAAACACCATATATTTT. Amino acids: CSVAPTGARNTIYF.

The rearrangement links TRBV27 to TRBJ2-1, with D perhaps matching TRBD2 (6 bases). Germline V gene lookup returns CDR1 MNHEY and CDR2 SMNVEV (reference sequence). Trimming took off 4 bases at V and 5 bases at J, with 15 bases between the two ends. This CDR3 has 15 residues. This CDR3 is CASSYPSAGNNEQFF. CDR3 bases: TGTGCCAGCAGTTATCCTAGCGCCGGGAACAATGAGCAGTTCTTC.

V gene TRBV28 combines with J gene TRBJ2-1; TRBD2 matches 7 bases. Germline lookup yields CDR1 MDHEN and CDR2 SYDVKM. CDR3 length: 14 residues. Trimming took 3 bases from V and 8 from J; bases not matched to a gene: 7. For the CDR3, the DNA is TGTGCCAGCAGTTTTATAGCGAGCGGGGATGAGCAGTTCTTC. As protein: CASSFIASGDEQFF.

Comments on this clonotype: A read error may account for a junction end that differs from germline. The rearrangement links TRBV7-6 to TRBJ2-7; TRBD1 matches 7 bases. CDR3 length: 14 residues. Germline CDR1 SGHVS, CDR2 FNYEAQ. The CDR3 sequence: CASSPGTEDYEQHF. The DNA for the CDR3 is TGTGCCAGCAGCCCGGGGACAGAAGACTACGAGCAGCACTTC.

The chain joins TRBV10-3 to TRBJ2-3; TRBD2 matches 7 bases. V lost 4 bases, J lost 4 bases, and 14 bases stayed unmatched. The CDR3 is 17 residues long. Germline V CDR1 and CDR2: ENHRY, SYGVKD. The CDR3 DNA follows: TGTGCCATCAGTGGCCTTGGGGCGGGAGATGTTCCAGATACGCAGTATTTT. Translated: CAISGLGAGDVPDTQYF.

The gene calls are TRBV19 and TRBJ1-2; D is unresolved. Trimming took 3 bases from V and 2 from J, leaving 13 bases between them. The germline V gene has CDR1 LNHDA and CDR2 SQIVND (reference sequence). The CDR3 runs 15 residues. CDR3 amino acids: CASSMTSPANYGYTF. In DNA form, the CDR3 reads TGTGCCAGTAGTATGACGTCTCCCGCGAACTATGGCTACACCTTC.

This clonotype was seen just once. The chain has TRBV5-4 and TRBJ2-1; TRBD2 matches at 12 bases. Germline V lookup: CDR1 SGHNT, CDR2 YYREEE (reference sequence). With 4 bases clipped from V and 0 bases from J, the junction kept 8 bases outside the gene matches. The CDR3 loop spans 18 amino acids. The CDR3 DNA follows: TGTGCCAGCAGCCTTACTAGCGGGAGGACCAGCTCCTACAATGAGCAGTTCTTC. Protein product: CASSLTSGRTSSYNEQFF.

The chain links TRBV28 to TRBJ2-3; either TRBD1 or TRBD2 may supply D (5 bases each). V was trimmed by 6 bases and J by 2 bases, leaving 18 bases between them. The CDR3 runs 16 residues. CDR1 MDHEN and CDR2 SYDVKM come from the germline V gene. CDR3 bases: TGTGCCAGCAGGGGTCCGGGACGTACTATCACAGATACGCAGTATTTT. Protein product: CASRGPGRTITDTQYF.

The chain joins TRBV27 to TRBJ2-2; no firm D call. Germline assignment: CDR1 MNHEY and CDR2 SMNVEV (reference sequence). Trimming shortened V by 7 bases and J by 0 bases, and 15 bases separated the two germline ends. CDR3 size: 16 residues. The CDR3 spells CASTPNTFANTGELFF. The CDR3 region has the DNA TGTGCCAGCACCCCCAATACCTTCGCGAACACCGGGGAGCTGTTTTTT.

On this clonotype: A read error may account for a junction end that differs from germline. The genes are TRBV5-4 and TRBJ2-2; tentatively, D is TRBD2 (5 bases). The germline CDR1 and CDR2 sequences are SGHNT and YYREEE (reference sequence). The CDR3 sequence is 12 residues long. CDR3 amino acids: CASSSFTGELLF. The CDR3 region has the DNA TGTGCCAGCAGCTCTTTCACCGGGGAGCTGCTTTTT.

V and J are TRBV11-2 and TRBJ1-2; D call uncertain. Between the trimmed V and J ends, which lost 4 bases and 2 bases, there was a span of 14 bases. The CDR3 loop spans 15 amino acids. Germline V gene data show CDR1 as SGHAT and CDR2 as FQNNGV. The DNA for the CDR3 is TGTGCCAGCAGCTCTCACCCGACGGCGAACTATGGCTACACCTTC. It codes for CASSSHPTANYGYTF. Based on the CDR3 plus reference TRBV11-2 and TRBJ1-2, the full variable domain is EAGVAQSPRYKIIEKRQSVAFWCNPISGHATLYWYQQILGQGPKLLIQFQNNGVVDDSQLPKDRFSAERLKGVDSTLKIQPAKLEDSAVYLCASSSHPTANYGYTFGSGTRLTVV.